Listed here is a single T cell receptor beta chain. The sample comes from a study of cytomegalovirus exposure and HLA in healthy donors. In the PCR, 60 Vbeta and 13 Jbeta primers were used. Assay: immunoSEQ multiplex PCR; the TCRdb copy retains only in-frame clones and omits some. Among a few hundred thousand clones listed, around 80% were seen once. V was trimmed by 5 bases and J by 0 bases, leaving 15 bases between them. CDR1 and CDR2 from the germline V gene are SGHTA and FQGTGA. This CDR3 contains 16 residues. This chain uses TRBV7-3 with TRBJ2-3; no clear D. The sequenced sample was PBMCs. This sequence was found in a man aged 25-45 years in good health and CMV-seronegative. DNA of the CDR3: TGTGCCAGCAGCCCCCAAGCGACTCAAAGCACAGATACGCAGTATTTT. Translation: CASSPQATQSTDTQYF.